A single sample gave rise to the 30 T cell receptor beta chains below, sequenced in a study of blood T cell repertoires in COVID-19. Some clones are missing from TCRdb's copy, which holds only in-frame ones; the method was immunoSEQ multiplex PCR. The data show approximately 200,000 clones, roughly nine tenths seen once. Sequenced sample: peripheral blood. These receptor sequences come from a man in his 70s with acute or convalescent COVID-19.

The rearrangement joins TRBV28 to TRBJ1-1; TRBD1 might be the D (6 bases). This CDR3 contains 12 residues. V lost 5 bases, J lost 7 bases, and 11 bases lay in between. CDR1 is MDHEN and CDR2 is SYDVKM in the germline V gene. CDR3 protein: CASSRTAIEAFF. As DNA, the CDR3 is TGTGCCAGCAGTCGGACAGCTATTGAAGCTTTCTTT.

The chain is built from TRBV28 and TRBJ1-3; no firm D call. This CDR3 has 15 residues. Germline V CDR1 and CDR2: MDHEN, SYDVKM. The V gene lost 1 base and the J gene lost 0 bases, with 7 bases spanning the gap. The CDR3 nucleotides are TGTGCCAGCAGTTTATCGATTAGCTCTGGAAACACCATATATTTT. Its translation: CASSLSISSGNTIYF.

The chain combines TRBV5-4 with TRBJ2-1; 7 nucleotides agree with TRBD1. V lost 2 bases and J lost 6; bases outside the gene matches: 8. Germline loops: CDR1 SGHNT, CDR2 YYREEE (reference sequence). This CDR3 comprises 15 residues. In DNA form, the CDR3 reads TGTGCCAGCAGCTTTTATACAGGGGCGGGCAATGAGCAGTTCTTC. Amino acid sequence: CASSFYTGAGNEQFF.

This chain links TRBV6-5 with TRBJ1-1; tentatively, D is TRBD1 (5 bases). Trimming shortened V by 6 bases and J by 0 bases, and 11 bases separated the two germline ends. Germline-derived CDR1 and CDR2 are MNHEY and SVGAGI. CDR3 size: 14 residues. CDR3 DNA: TGTGCCAGCAGAACTCGACAGATGAACACTGAAGCTTTCTTT. Its translation is CASRTRQMNTEAFF.

This clone has more than one count but fewer than ten. The chain combines TRBV2 with TRBJ2-2, with TRBD2 matching over 16 bases. Trimming at V came to 7 bases and at J to 5 bases, leaving 4 bases not matched to a gene. This CDR3 is built from 16 residues. CDR1 SNHLY and CDR2 FYNNEI come from the germline V gene. CDR3 protein: CASTGLAGGLTGELFF. Written as DNA, the CDR3 is TGTGCCAGCACGGGACTAGCGGGAGGGTTGACCGGGGAGCTGTTTTTT.

The CDR3 DNA reads TGTGCCAGCAGACTCGTACTAGCGAAAGGCTACAATGAGCAGTTCTTC. Its translation: CASRLVLAKGYNEQFF. The gene calls are TRBV5-8 and TRBJ2-1; 7 bases are shared with TRBD2. Looked up from germline, CDR1 is SGHTS and CDR2 is YDEGEE. The ends lost 5 bases at V and 3 bases at J; junction bases unmatched: 11. The CDR3 runs to 16 residues.

This clone was seen a handful of times. The V and J genes are TRBV4-3 and TRBJ2-7; 8 nucleotides agree with TRBD2. CDR1 is LGHNA, CDR2 YSLEER, per germline. V lost 0 bases to trimming and J lost 7 bases; unmatched junction nucleotides: 11. The CDR3 length is 16 residues. CDR3 DNA sequence: TGCGCCAGCAGCCAAGAGTGGGTCGGGAGGGCCTGGGAGCAGTACTTC. As protein: CASSQEWVGRAWEQYF.

The chain has TRBV28 and TRBJ1-2; 11 bases align to TRBD1. Germline V gene data show CDR1 as MDHEN and CDR2 as SYDVKM. Unmatched junction bases numbered 9, after V lost 1 base and J lost 5 bases. CDR3 length equals 17 residues. The CDR3, as DNA: TGTGCCAGCAGTTTATACGGACAGGGGGCGTTAGGGTATGGCTACACCTTC. Its translation is CASSLYGQGALGYGYTF.

This chain links TRBV19 with TRBJ1-3, with no clear D. This CDR3 has 14 residues. Germline CDR1 reads LNHDA; CDR2 reads SQIVND (reference sequence). V was cut by 5 bases and J by 0 bases, with 8 bases left in between. CDR3 in amino acids: CASSEGSSGNTIYF. The CDR3 nucleotides read TGTGCCAGTAGTGAGGGATCCTCTGGAAACACCATATATTTT.

The V and J genes are TRBV18 and TRBJ2-1, with 8 bases matching TRBD2. Looked up from germline, CDR1 is KGHSH and CDR2 is LQKENI. The CDR3 is 14 residues long. Trimming took 3 bases from V and 13 from J; bases not matched to a gene: 11. The CDR3 sequence is CASSPQAGGTYQFF. In nucleotides, the CDR3 is TGTGCCAGCTCACCTCAGGCGGGAGGAACGTATCAGTTCTTC.

The rearrangement uses TRBV5-1 and TRBJ2-5; 8 nucleotides line up with TRBD1. The CDR3 is 13 residues long. CDR1 and CDR2 from the germline V gene are SGHRS and YFSETQ. The V gene end was trimmed by 0 bases and the J gene end by 6 bases; junction bases not matched to a gene: 1. The CDR3 bases are TGCGCCAGCAGCTTGGCAGGGGGCCAGACCCAGTACTTC. This codes for CASSLAGGQTQYF.

The rearrangement uses TRBV19 and TRBJ1-5; tentative D call: TRBD1 (5 bases). The V end lost 7 bases, the J end lost 7 bases, and 17 bases lay between the germline ends. Germline-derived CDR1 and CDR2 are LNHDA and SQIVND (reference sequence). This CDR3 is built from 14 residues. The CDR3 DNA follows: TGTGCCAGTACCATAGGCAGGGTGGGCCAGCCCCAGCATTTT. Translation gives CASTIGRVGQPQHF.

The V call is TRBV5-1, the J call TRBJ1-1; D not certain. Germline-derived CDR1 and CDR2 are SGHRS and YFSETQ. The V end was cut by 1 base, the J end by 2 bases, with 9 bases between. The CDR3 contains 14 residues. The CDR3 here is CASSLLQANTEAFF. CDR3 coding DNA: TGCGCCAGCAGCTTGCTCCAGGCCAACACTGAAGCTTTCTTT.

The chain has TRBV29-1 and TRBJ2-7; 8 nucleotides match TRBD1. The CDR3 spans 12 residues. From germline, CDR1 is SQVTM and CDR2 ANQGSEA. V dropped 1 base and J dropped 4; count of bases not matched to a gene: 0. The CDR3 region has the DNA TGCAGCGTTGAAGGGACAGGGTACGAGCAGTACTTC. Translating gives CSVEGTGYEQYF.

This chain links TRBV29-1 with TRBJ1-4; no clear D. This CDR3 has 15 amino acids. In germline, CDR1 is SQVTM, CDR2 ANQGSEA. Trimming pared 0 bases from V and 0 bases from J, leaving 8 bases between. CDR3 loop: CSVEDLGATNEKLFF. The CDR3 coding sequence is TGCAGCGTTGAAGATCTGGGAGCAACTAATGAAAAACTGTTTTTT.

The V call is TRBV5-1, the J call TRBJ2-3; 10 nucleotides align to TRBD2. CDR1 is SGHRS, CDR2 YFSETQ, per germline. V lost 1 base to trimming and J lost 1 base; unmatched junction nucleotides: 3. The CDR3 covers 16 residues. In nucleotides, the CDR3 is TGCGCCAGCAGCTTGCCTAGCGGGAGAGGCACAGATACGCAGTATTTT. It yields the protein CASSLPSGRGTDTQYF.

The genes are TRBV5-1 and TRBJ2-3; 9 bases line up with TRBD1. The germline V gene has CDR1 SGHRS and CDR2 YFSETQ. The CDR3 covers 15 residues. Trimming cost V 2 bases and J 1 base; bases outside gene matches: 2. CDR3 sequence reads: CASSLRTGGTDTQYF. The DNA of the CDR3 is TGCGCCAGCAGCTTACGGACAGGGGGCACAGATACGCAGTATTTT.

In this sample, this clone turned up once. V is TRBV6-2 or TRBV6-3 and J is TRBJ2-7, with D tentatively TRBD1 or TRBD2 (6 bases each). V gave up 6 bases and J gave up 0 bases, with 15 bases separating them. Germline-derived CDR1 and CDR2 are MNHEY and SVGEGT. The CDR3 has 15 residues. The CDR3, as DNA: TGTGCCAGCAGCCCGGGGGCCAGGAGCTCCTACGAGCAGTACTTC. Its translation is CASSPGARSSYEQYF.

V gene TRBV2 combines with J gene TRBJ2-6; D not resolved. Germline V gene data show CDR1 as SNHLY and CDR2 as FYNNEI. This CDR3 has 15 amino acids. V lost 6 bases and J 1 base, leaving 10 bases between the germline ends. This CDR3 is CASRGANSGANVLTF. DNA of the CDR3: TGTGCCAGCAGGGGCGCCAATTCTGGGGCCAACGTCCTGACTTTC. Based on the CDR3 plus reference TRBV2 and TRBJ2-6, the full variable domain is EPEVTQTPSHQVTQMGQEVILRCVPISNHLYFYWYRQILGQKVEFLVSFYNNEISEKSEIFDDQFSVERPDGSNFTLKIRSTKLEDSAMYFCASRGANSGANVLTFGAGSRLTVL.

A word on this clone: Other DNA sequences in this specimen translate into the identical CDR3. V and J are TRBV29-1 and TRBJ2-7, with 7 bases that match TRBD1. Germline assignment: CDR1 SQVTM and CDR2 ANQGSEA. The CDR3 loop spans 12 amino acids. With V trimmed by 6 bases and J by 2 bases, 4 bases remained unmatched. DNA of the CDR3: TGCAGCGTCCAACAGGGGACCTACGAGCAGTACTTC. It encodes CSVQQGTYEQYF.

J is TRBJ1-2 and V is TRBV4-1; D may be TRBD1 (5 bases). Germline CDR1 MGHRA, CDR2 YSYEKL. V shed 4 bases and J shed 8 bases, with 14 bases lying between them. This CDR3 spans 13 amino acids. The CDR3 sequence is CASSPRGGDGYTF. The CDR3 bases are TGCGCCAGCAGCCCCCGTGGAGGGGACGGCTACACCTTC.

The chain couples TRBV23-1 to TRBJ1-1, with TRBD1 matching 8 bases. TRBV23-1 is assigned to the ORF class and has an uncertain function. The length of the CDR3 is 18 residues. The ends lost 11 bases at V and 3 bases at J; junction bases unmatched: 23. CDR3 DNA: TGCGCCCCATTCGGGGGCAGGGGGCTTGCACCGGGGGACACTGAAGCTTTCTTT. This sequence encodes CAPFGGRGLAPGDTEAFF.

V gene TRBV4-2 combines with J gene TRBJ1-2; D unresolved. This CDR3 spans 14 amino acids. From germline, CDR1 is LGHNA and CDR2 YNFKEQ. The ends were cut back, 0 bases at V and 7 bases at J, with 12 bases in the middle. CDR3 loop: CASSQDLADPGYTF. CDR3 nucleotides: TGTGCCAGCAGCCAAGATCTGGCAGATCCTGGCTACACCTTC.

This clone was seen a single time. The V gene is TRBV9, the J gene TRBJ2-3; perhaps TRBD1 as D (5 bases). Germline assignment: CDR1 SGDLS and CDR2 YYNGEE. Trimming left V 0 bases short and J 4 bases short, with 15 bases between. This CDR3 is built from 16 residues. This CDR3 reads CASSVATQGRADTQYF. DNA of the CDR3: TGTGCCAGCAGCGTAGCTACGCAGGGAAGGGCAGATACGCAGTATTTT.

This clone was recorded a few times. CDR3 in amino acids: CASSFTGGNEQFF. The CDR3, as DNA: TGTGCCAGCAGCTTTACAGGGGGCAATGAGCAGTTCTTC. This chain joins TRBV11-2 and TRBJ2-1, with 8 bases aligning to TRBD1. This CDR3 region has 13 residues. Losses at the gene ends were 3 bases for V and 6 bases for J; bases not matched to a gene: 1. Germline V gives CDR1 SGHAT, CDR2 FQNNGV.

CDR3 amino acids: CASSSLAGVNEQFF. Here the CDR3 DNA reads TGTGCCAGCAGTTCGCTAGCGGGGGTCAATGAGCAGTTCTTC. The rearrangement links TRBV27 to TRBJ2-1; 10 bases match TRBD2. The V segment lost 4 bases and the J segment 6 bases; nucleotides outside the gene matches: 3. This CDR3 region has 14 residues. Germline loops: CDR1 MNHEY, CDR2 SMNVEV (reference sequence).

This chain uses TRBV9 with TRBJ2-1; 8 bases are shared with TRBD1. The CDR3 sequence is 17 residues long. In germline, CDR1 is SGDLS, CDR2 YYNGEE. The J segment lost 0 bases and the V segment lost 0 bases, leaving 5 bases of the junction unmatched. The CDR3 bases are TGTGCCAGCAGCGTAGCAGACAGGGGCTACTCCTACAATGAGCAGTTCTTC. Its protein is CASSVADRGYSYNEQFF.

V and J are TRBV15 and TRBJ1-4, with 7 bases matching TRBD1. The CDR3 extends over 17 amino acids. The V gene's germline CDR1 is LNHNV and CDR2 YYDKDF (reference sequence). V was pared by 0 bases and J by 2 bases, with 6 bases of the junction left unmatched. CDR3 nucleotide sequence: TGTGCCACCAGCAGAGATAGCGGGACAGCTACTAATGAAAAACTGTTTTTT. It encodes CATSRDSGTATNEKLFF. Looking up the rest from reference TRBV15 and TRBJ1-4 gives the full variable domain: DAMVIQNPRYQVTQFGKPVTLSCSQTLNHNVMYWYQQKSSQAPKLLFHYYDKDFNNEADTPDNFQSRRPNTSFCFLDIRSPGLGDTAMYLCATSRDSGTATNEKLFFGSGTQLSVL.

This clone was detected only once. The chain uses TRBV15 and TRBJ2-1; 11 bases fit TRBD2. Germline V lookup: CDR1 LNHNV, CDR2 YYDKDF (reference sequence). After removal of 0 bases from V and 9 bases from J, the junction contained 13 bases not matched to a gene. The CDR3 is 18 amino acids. CDR3 amino acids: CATSRDPLSGRAKAEQFF. CDR3 nucleotide sequence: TGTGCCACCAGCAGAGATCCCCTTAGCGGGAGGGCCAAGGCTGAGCAGTTCTTC.

This clone has only a few counts. This rearrangement joins TRBV19 to TRBJ2-7, with 9 bases matching TRBD1. V trimming: 3 bases; J trimming: 2 bases; junction bases outside the gene matches: 8. Germline CDR1 is LNHDA and CDR2 is SQIVND (reference sequence). The CDR3 sequence is 16 residues long. CDR3 in DNA: TGTGCCAGTAGTATGAGAGGCGGGACAGGGACCTACGAGCAGTACTTC. Encoded protein: CASSMRGGTGTYEQYF.